The 9 T cell receptor beta chains listed next were all sequenced from one sample in a study of shared clonotypes between healthy human individuals. Clones were read by immunoSEQ multiplex PCR, and TCRdb kept only the in-frame ones, dropping some. The sample consists of fewer than 350,000 clones, around 90% of them appearing once. Input material: memory CD8+ T cells sorted from blood. Subset indicated: CD45RO+ cells pooled with CCR7-negative TemRA cells. The receptors stem from a man aged 18 to 30 in good health.

This chain connects TRBV6-4 to TRBJ2-5; 7 nucleotides agree with TRBD2. The CDR3 sequence is 17 residues long. CDR1 is MRHNA, CDR2 SNTAGT, per germline. The trim removed 6 bases at V and 7 bases at J, leaving 20 bases unmatched. CDR3 DNA: TGTGCCAGCAGCTCCCAAGCTTTAGACAGCGGGGAGGGGACCCAGTACTTC. Translated: CASSSQALDSGEGTQYF.

This rearrangement joins TRBV5-6 to TRBJ1-1; D is perhaps TRBD1 (5 bases). The V gene's germline CDR1 is SGHDT and CDR2 YYEEEE. The CDR3 is 14 amino acids. The ends were cut back, 0 bases at V and 8 bases at J, with 14 bases in the middle. CDR3 coding DNA: TGTGCCAGCAGCTTGGGTGGGACGCTCCACGAAGCTTTCTTT. It encodes CASSLGGTLHEAFF.

V gene TRBV11-2 combines with J gene TRBJ1-2; D call uncertain. This CDR3 is built from 11 residues. Trimming removed 7 bases from V and 5 bases from J, with 8 bases in between. The V gene's germline CDR1 is SGHAT and CDR2 FQNNGV. This CDR3 is CASKAQYGYTF. CDR3 bases: TGTGCCAGCAAAGCCCAGTATGGCTACACCTTC.

This chain connects TRBV29-1 to TRBJ2-3, with D unresolved. The CDR3 contains 14 residues. The germline gives CDR1 SQVTM, CDR2 ANQGSEA. V was clipped by 0 bases and J by 2 bases, with 9 bases between them. CDR3 sequence reads: CSVEDLPDTDTQYF. CDR3 DNA sequence: TGCAGCGTTGAAGATCTCCCAGACACAGATACGCAGTATTTT.

The genes are TRBV29-1 and TRBJ2-2; 7 bases are a match to TRBD2. The germline CDR1 and CDR2 sequences are SQVTM and ANQGSEA. After removal of 1 base from V and 3 bases from J, the junction contained 8 bases not matched to a gene. This CDR3 contains 16 residues. In DNA, the CDR3 is TGCAGCGTTGAAGGAACGGCTAGCGGAGACACCGGGGAGCTGTTTTTT. This encodes CSVEGTASGDTGELFF.

The gene calls are TRBV6-5 and TRBJ2-1, with 10 positions matching TRBD2. After removal of 2 bases from V and 8 bases from J, the junction contained 6 bases not matched to a gene. The CDR3 sequence is 15 residues long. From germline, CDR1 is MNHEY and CDR2 SVGAGI. CDR3 bases: TGTGCCAGCAGTTACCTCAGCGGGGGGGCGGATGAGCAGTTCTTC. Residues: CASSYLSGGADEQFF.

This clone has a single count. The chain uses TRBV5-6 and TRBJ2-1; 7 nucleotides match TRBD1. Germline assignment: CDR1 SGHDT and CDR2 YYEEEE. With V trimmed by 3 bases and J by 1 base, 13 bases remained unmatched. This CDR3 comprises 18 residues. CDR3 bases: TGTGCCAGCAGCTCCGGCTTCACAGGGGTAGTTTCCTACAATGAGCAGTTCTTC. Translation: CASSSGFTGVVSYNEQFF.

The V call is TRBV5-1, the J call TRBJ2-7; D uncertain. Germline CDR1 is SGHRS and CDR2 is YFSETQ. V gave up 3 bases and J gave up 3 bases, with 16 bases separating them. The CDR3 covers 15 residues. This CDR3 is CASSSSPGQNYEQYF. As DNA, the CDR3 is TGCGCCAGCAGCTCTTCACCGGGCCAGAACTACGAGCAGTACTTC.

This sequence joins TRBV6-1 and TRBJ2-1; the D gene could be TRBD1 or TRBD2 (5 bases each). There are 17 residues in the CDR3. V lost 0 bases and J lost 0, with 12 bases in between. Germline V gene lookup returns CDR1 MNHNS and CDR2 SASEGT. The CDR3 sequence: CASSEAPGPSSYNEQFF. The CDR3 nucleotides read TGTGCCAGCAGTGAAGCACCGGGACCTAGCTCCTACAATGAGCAGTTCTTC.